This T cell receptor beta chain was sequenced for a study of T cell responses to AZD1222 COVID-19 vaccine. Only in-frame clones appear in the TCRdb table, and some are missing; sequencing was by immunoSEQ multiplex PCR. Here the sample spans 150,000 to 200,000 clones, 90% to 95% being singletons. V shed 2 bases, J shed 0 bases, and the junction held 2 bases outside the gene matches. This CDR3 is built from 15 residues. The germline V gene has CDR1 MDHEN and CDR2 SYDVKM. On this clone: Its antigen is still unknown.

Points from the study as a whole: Targeting of unmutated variant regions was reportedly seen in nearly half of spike-specific TCRs. Donors were largely white British and mainly female; clonal diversity was possibly underestimated. Sampling captured repertoires only after the peak T cell response.

The chain combines TRBV28 with TRBJ2-7; 9 nucleotides align to TRBD1. Specimen: peripheral blood, collected 28 days after the second AZD1222 dose. This clonotype was sampled from an adult who received the AZD1222 COVID-19 vaccine. The CDR3 spells CASSLGDRVSYEQYF. For the CDR3, the DNA is TGTGCCAGCAGTTTAGGGGACAGGGTCTCCTACGAGCAGTACTTC.